These 19 T cell receptor beta chains came from one sample sequenced in a study of OX40 agonist ivuxolimab in advanced cancers. The assay was immunoSEQ multiplex PCR, and TCRdb's table has in-frame clones only and misses some. The repertoire holds about 9,200 clones, with around 80% as singletons. Here the sequenced sample was CD4+ or CD8+ T cells sorted from blood, taken in a trial of the OX40 agonist ivuxolimab. Receptor source: an adult with an advanced solid tumor such as melanoma, head and neck, liver or kidney cancer.

The rearrangement links TRBV7-2 to TRBJ2-1, with TRBD2 matching over 14 bases. CDR1 is SGHTA and CDR2 is FQGNSA in the germline V gene. The CDR3 consists of 16 residues. V gave up 2 bases and J gave up 8 bases; unmatched junction bases: 5. The CDR3 DNA reads as TGTGCCAGCAGCTTACCGACTAGCGGGGGGGCCTATGAGCAGTTCTTC. The encoded protein is CASSLPTSGGAYEQFF.

The V and J genes are TRBV30 and TRBJ2-3; 7 nucleotides line up with TRBD2. This CDR3 has 13 residues. Germline CDR1 GTSNPN, CDR2 SVGIG (reference sequence). V shed 1 base, J shed 4 bases, and the junction held 2 bases outside the gene matches. The CDR3, as DNA: TGTGCCTGGAGTGGGAGCGGGGCAGATACGCAGTATTTT. It is translated as CAWSGSGADTQYF.

This chain joins TRBV4-3 and TRBJ1-6; the D is unclear. Trimming left V 1 base short and J 9 bases short, with 10 bases between. This CDR3 is 14 amino acids long. The germline V gene encodes CDR1 LGHNA and CDR2 YSLEER. CDR3 residues: CASSQGVWGSPLHF. DNA for the CDR3: TGCGCCAGCAGCCAAGGGGTTTGGGGTTCACCCCTCCACTTT.

This chain connects TRBV4-1 to TRBJ2-7, with 8 bases that match TRBD2. Germline V gives CDR1 MGHRA, CDR2 YSYEKL. The CDR3 runs to 16 residues. Trimming at V came to 1 base and at J to 4 bases, leaving 9 bases not matched to a gene. The CDR3 loop reads CASSQGQAGASYEQYF. The DNA of the CDR3 is TGCGCCAGCAGCCAAGGCCAAGCGGGGGCTTCTTACGAGCAGTACTTC.

The V and J genes are TRBV29-1 and TRBJ1-4, with a possible D match to TRBD1 (5 bases). The CDR3 is 15 amino acids. V dropped 5 bases and J dropped 0 bases, with 13 bases sitting between them. The germline CDR1 and CDR2 sequences are SQVTM and ANQGSEA. CDR3 in amino acids: CSVSGDEATNEKLFF. In DNA form, the CDR3 reads TGCAGCGTTTCGGGGGACGAAGCAACTAATGAAAAACTGTTTTTT. The full variable domain, completed using reference TRBV29-1 and TRBJ1-4, is SAVISQKPSRDICQRGTSLTIQCQVDSQVTMMFWYRQQPGQSLTLIATANQGSEATYESGFVIDKFPISRPNLTFSTLTVSNMSPEDSSIYLCSVSGDEATNEKLFFGSGTQLSVL.

This chain joins TRBV19 and TRBJ1-5; D call uncertain. Germline assignment: CDR1 LNHDA and CDR2 SQIVND (reference sequence). The CDR3 extends over 16 amino acids. The V end was cut by 4 bases, the J end by 0 bases, with 13 bases between. The CDR3 coding sequence is TGTGCCAGTAGTAATATGGGGAGTTATAGCAATCAGCCCCAGCATTTT. It encodes CASSNMGSYSNQPQHF.

V and J are TRBV7-3 and TRBJ1-2, with unresolved D. Germline CDR1 and CDR2: SGHTA and FQGTGA. The CDR3 extends over 14 amino acids. Trimming pared 3 bases from V and 2 bases from J, leaving 10 bases between. The CDR3 is CASSLYAGNYGYTF. Here the CDR3 DNA reads TGTGCCAGCAGCTTGTATGCGGGGAACTATGGCTACACCTTC.

This sequence joins TRBV7-8 and TRBJ2-7; no reliable D call. There are 15 residues in the CDR3. Per the germline V gene, CDR1 is SGHVS and CDR2 is FQNEAQ. V was shortened by 5 bases and J by 0 bases, with 14 bases between the two germline ends. Written as DNA, the CDR3 is TGTGCCAGCAGCCCCCTGACGGCCAGCTCCTACGAGCAGTACTTC. Amino acids: CASSPLTASSYEQYF.

This clone was observed a few times. The chain joins TRBV7-9 to TRBJ1-1, with D unclear. V was trimmed by 1 base and J by 7 bases, leaving 7 bases between them. The CDR3 covers 12 residues. Germline CDR1 and CDR2: SEHNR and FQNEAQ (reference sequence). The CDR3 spells CASSLGSIEAFF. The CDR3 DNA sequence: TGTGCCAGCAGCTTAGGTTCCATTGAAGCTTTCTTT.

This chain links TRBV19 with TRBJ2-1, with D possibly TRBD1 on 6 matching bases. Germline V CDR1 and CDR2: LNHDA, SQIVND (reference sequence). Trimming cost V 4 bases and J 7 bases, with 17 bases left between them. This CDR3 is 15 amino acids long. CDR3 in DNA: TGTGCCAGTAGTACCGGGACACCGACCTTGAATGAGCAGTTCTTC. Translated, it gives CASSTGTPTLNEQFF.

The CDR3 region has the DNA TGTGCCAGCAGTGACGCGACTAGCGGGTCCACAGATACGCAGTATTTT. It specifies CASSDATSGSTDTQYF. The chain has TRBV9 and TRBJ2-3; 10 bases are a match to TRBD2. V shed 5 bases and J 2 bases; nucleotides not matched to a gene: 8. The CDR3 totals 16 residues. Germline V CDR1 and CDR2: SGDLS, YYNGEE.

The chain carries TRBV15 and TRBJ2-1; TRBD1 might be the D (5 bases). This CDR3 is built from 14 residues. The V gene lost 10 bases and the J gene lost 0 bases, with 13 bases spanning the gap. CDR1 is LNHNV, CDR2 YYDKDF, per germline (reference sequence). CDR3 DNA sequence: TGTGCCATCCGAGGAGACAGCTCCTACAATGAGCAGTTCTTC. Residues: CAIRGDSSYNEQFF.

V is TRBV9 and J is TRBJ2-3; 11 bases are shared with TRBD2. Germline V gives CDR1 SGDLS, CDR2 YYNGEE. The CDR3 length is 15 residues. Trimming removed 3 bases from V and 8 bases from J; junction bases left unmatched: 8. The CDR3 sequence: CASSGFNSGGATQYF. In nucleotides, the CDR3 is TGTGCCAGCAGCGGTTTTAATAGCGGGGGGGCTACGCAGTATTTT.

This chain uses TRBV7-9 with TRBJ1-5; TRBD1 matches 9 bases. Germline CDR1 reads SEHNR; CDR2 reads FQNEAQ (reference sequence). After removal of 5 bases from V and 3 bases from J, the junction contained 5 bases not matched to a gene. This CDR3 is 15 amino acids long. The CDR3 region is CASSRTGGPNQPQHF. The CDR3 DNA sequence: TGTGCCAGCAGCCGCACAGGGGGCCCCAATCAGCCCCAGCATTTT.

The CDR3 bases are TGTGCCAGTAGTATAGCCCGGGGGGGGTACAATGAGCAGTTCTTC. It specifies CASSIARGGYNEQFF. This chain connects TRBV19 to TRBJ2-1, with 8 positions matching TRBD2. Germline CDR1 LNHDA, CDR2 SQIVND (reference sequence). V lost 1 base to trimming and J lost 4 bases; unmatched junction nucleotides: 3. The CDR3 is 15 residues long.

This chain uses TRBV11-2 with TRBJ2-5; 11 positions match TRBD2. The CDR3 contains 16 residues. V was clipped by 3 bases and J by 4 bases; unmatched bases: 7. Per the germline V gene, CDR1 is SGHAT and CDR2 is FQNNGV. The CDR3 sequence: CASSFLAGGSRETQYF. The CDR3 DNA reads as TGTGCCAGCAGCTTCTTAGCGGGGGGGTCTCGAGAGACCCAGTACTTC. Filled out from reference TRBV11-2 and TRBJ2-5, the complete variable domain reads EAGVAQSPRYKIIEKRQSVAFWCNPISGHATLYWYQQILGQGPKLLIQFQNNGVVDDSQLPKDRFSAERLKGVDSTLKIQPAKLEDSAVYLCASSFLAGGSRETQYFGPGTRLLVL.

In its sample, this clone was seen a few times. The genes are TRBV5-6 and TRBJ2-7, with 8 bases matching TRBD2. The CDR3 runs 15 residues. Germline V gives CDR1 SGHDT, CDR2 YYEEEE. The V segment lost 2 bases and the J segment 0 bases; nucleotides outside the gene matches: 4. This CDR3 is CASSFGGGSSYEQYF. The CDR3 DNA reads TGTGCCAGCAGCTTCGGGGGGGGCAGCTCCTACGAGCAGTACTTC.

The chain is built from TRBV4-2 and TRBJ1-2; D ambiguous. V was shortened by 0 bases and J by 4 bases, with 6 bases between the two germline ends. Per the germline V gene, CDR1 is LGHNA and CDR2 is YNFKEQ. The CDR3 contains 13 residues. CDR3 in DNA: TGTGCCAGCAGCCAAGAGGTCCCCTATGGCTACACCTTC. Translating it yields CASSQEVPYGYTF.

This clone occurred a few times. This chain connects TRBV5-5 to TRBJ1-5; TRBD1 matches at 7 bases. The trim removed 4 bases at V and 1 base at J, leaving 5 bases unmatched. Germline CDR1 SGHKS, CDR2 YYEKEE (reference sequence). The CDR3 has 15 amino acids. CDR3 in DNA: TGTGCCAGCAGCCACACAGGGGTAAGCAATCAGCCCCAGCATTTT. Translation gives CASSHTGVSNQPQHF.